A single sample gave rise to the 16 T cell receptor beta chains below, sequenced in a study of radiation and T cells in renal cell carcinoma. This sample's time point: blood 2 weeks post-SBRT. The treatment here: 15 Gy SBRT to primary tumor, nephrectomy 4 weeks later. Assay: immunoSEQ multiplex PCR; the TCRdb copy retains only in-frame clones and omits some. The table has about 120,000 clones, 70% to 90% seen once. The sample here was blood, taken from a patient whose treatment included radiotherapy and nephrectomy. These receptors came from a woman in her sixties or seventies with renal cell carcinoma.

J is TRBJ1-4 and V is TRBV28; D is uncertain. The CDR3 runs 14 residues. Germline assignment: CDR1 MDHEN and CDR2 SYDVKM. Trimming took 6 bases from V and 3 from J, leaving 11 bases between them. The CDR3 DNA reads as TGTGCCAGCAGACCTGGCAGGCCTAATGAAAAACTGTTTTTT. As protein: CASRPGRPNEKLFF.

This sequence joins TRBV6-1 and TRBJ1-4; D gene unclear. Trimming removed 4 bases from V and 5 bases from J, with 8 bases in between. The CDR3 spans 13 residues. In germline, CDR1 is MNHNS, CDR2 SASEGT. CDR3 DNA sequence: TGTGCCAGCAGTGTAGGACCCAATGAAAAACTGTTTTTT. Protein: CASSVGPNEKLFF.

The chain carries TRBV2 and TRBJ2-3, with TRBD2 matching over 11 bases. In germline, CDR1 is SNHLY, CDR2 FYNNEI. The CDR3 is made up of 16 amino acids. Trimming at V came to 6 bases and at J to 4 bases, leaving 9 bases not matched to a gene. The CDR3 region is CASSPRLAGFSDTQYF. The CDR3 DNA reads TGTGCCAGCAGCCCTAGACTAGCGGGGTTTTCAGATACGCAGTATTTT.

J is TRBJ2-3 and V is TRBV27, with 9 bases fitting TRBD2. The CDR3 is 16 residues long. V was clipped by 4 bases and J by 2 bases; unmatched bases: 7. CDR1 and CDR2 (germline): MNHEY, SMNVEV (reference sequence). The CDR3 spells CASSSRIAGVTDTQYF. Here the CDR3 DNA reads TGTGCCAGCAGTTCCAGGATAGCGGGGGTCACAGATACGCAGTATTTT.

J is TRBJ2-1 and V is TRBV9, with D unclear. This CDR3 has 15 residues. Looked up from germline, CDR1 is SGDLS and CDR2 is YYNGEE. The V end lost 2 bases, the J end lost 0 bases, and 9 bases lay between the germline ends. CDR3 DNA: TGTGCCAGCAGCGTTAACGGAGACTCCTACAATGAGCAGTTCTTC. Translating gives CASSVNGDSYNEQFF.

The J gene is TRBJ1-3, the V gene TRBV6-1, with D perhaps matching TRBD1 (5 bases). Trimming removed 2 bases at V and 8 bases at J, with 10 bases between. This CDR3 contains 13 residues. Germline lookup yields CDR1 MNHNS and CDR2 SASEGT. CDR3 in amino acids: CASSEPGRYTIYF. CDR3 DNA: TGTGCCAGCAGTGAACCAGGGCGGTACACCATATATTTT.

This chain joins TRBV4-2 and TRBJ2-7; unclear D gene. The V gene's germline CDR1 is LGHNA and CDR2 YNFKEQ. The CDR3 consists of 14 residues. V was cut by 0 bases and J by 9 bases, with 15 bases left in between. For the CDR3, the DNA is TGTGCCAGCAGCCAAGACAGGATACAATCGGGGCAGTACTTC. Its translation is CASSQDRIQSGQYF.

This chain connects TRBV2 to TRBJ2-7; the D gene is possibly TRBD1 (7 bases). Trimming shortened V by 1 base and J by 3 bases, and 28 bases separated the two germline ends. Per the germline V gene, CDR1 is SNHLY and CDR2 is FYNNEI. The CDR3 consists of 20 residues. The DNA of the CDR3 is TGTGCCAGCAGTGAAGATTGGGGGGACAGCCGCCGTCTTCTGGTCTACGAGCAGTACTTC. This encodes CASSEDWGDSRRLLVYEQYF.

The V gene is TRBV4-3, the J gene TRBJ2-1, with D possibly TRBD2 on 6 matching bases. This CDR3 region has 17 residues. Trimming stripped 0 bases from V and 7 bases from J, with 19 bases between. The V gene's germline CDR1 is LGHNA and CDR2 YSLEER. The DNA of the CDR3 is TGCGCCAGCAGCCAAGAAAGTTCCGCGAGTGGGGGGAATGAGCAGTTCTTC. Its protein is CASSQESSASGGNEQFF.

The gene calls are TRBV10-3 and TRBJ1-1, with D hard to call. The V end lost 6 bases, the J end lost 0 bases, and 11 bases lay between the germline ends. The CDR3 sequence is 14 residues long. The germline gives CDR1 ENHRY, CDR2 SYGVKD. The CDR3 nucleotides read TGTGCCATCAGGCCCGAGGCTTTGAACACTGAAGCTTTCTTT. Encoded protein: CAIRPEALNTEAFF.

This chain connects TRBV19 to TRBJ1-5; 10 nucleotides match TRBD1. The junction had 1 base not matched to a gene; V was cut back by 1 base and J by 7 bases. CDR3 length: 14 amino acids. Germline V lookup: CDR1 LNHDA, CDR2 SQIVND (reference sequence). The CDR3 region is CASSIGQGAQPQHF. CDR3 nucleotides: TGTGCCAGTAGTATAGGACAGGGGGCCCAGCCCCAGCATTTT.

The gene calls are TRBV9 and TRBJ2-7; a possible D gene is TRBD1 (5 bases). This CDR3 is built from 13 residues. Per the germline V gene, CDR1 is SGDLS and CDR2 is YYNGEE. V was trimmed by 0 bases and J by 6 bases, leaving 10 bases between them. CDR3 sequence (DNA): TGTGCCAGCAGCGTAGTTCCTGGGGCCGAGCAGTACTTC. It yields the protein CASSVVPGAEQYF.

The chain links TRBV30 to TRBJ1-1; the D gene is possibly TRBD1 (6 bases). The CDR3 runs to 14 residues. In germline, CDR1 is GTSNPN, CDR2 SVGIG (reference sequence). V lost 7 bases to trimming and J lost 3 bases, with 18 bases between them. In DNA, the CDR3 is TGTGCCTCATCTCATATTCAGGGGTACACTGAAGCTTTCTTT. Translating gives CASSHIQGYTEAFF.

This clone was observed a handful of times. V usage is TRBV6-1 and J usage is TRBJ2-3; D is undetermined. This CDR3 spans 12 amino acids. V was pared by 1 base and J by 11 bases, with 10 bases between. The germline gives CDR1 MNHNS, CDR2 SASEGT. CDR3 region: CASSEGFYGQYF. CDR3 DNA: TGTGCCAGCAGTGAAGGGTTCTACGGGCAGTATTTT.

This clone was seen only once. The gene calls are TRBV10-1 and TRBJ2-3, with D possibly being TRBD2 (6 bases). CDR1 and CDR2 (germline): WNHNN, SYGVQD (reference sequence). V shed 3 bases and J shed 5 bases, with 12 bases lying between them. The CDR3 is 14 residues long. The DNA of the CDR3 is TGCGCCAGCAGTGATCGGCGGGGCCGAGATACGCAGTATTTT. Its translation: CASSDRRGRDTQYF.

The gene calls are TRBV9 and TRBJ2-3; 8 nucleotides agree with TRBD2. After removal of 8 bases from V and 6 bases from J, the junction contained 8 bases not matched to a gene. The CDR3 is 13 residues long. The germline CDR1 and CDR2 sequences are SGDLS and YYNGEE. CDR3 residues: CASGSGDGDTQYF. Here the CDR3 DNA reads TGTGCCAGTGGTAGCGGGGACGGGGATACGCAGTATTTT.